One sample yielded the 31 T cell receptor beta chains listed below, sequenced in a study of blood T cell repertoires in COVID-19. Profiled with immunoSEQ multiplex PCR; TCRdb holds only in-frame clones, not every one. The data hold 80,000 to 95,000 clones, with more than 75% observed a single time. Sequenced input: peripheral blood. Receptors originate from a woman over 75 with active or convalescent COVID-19.

The V call is TRBV4-3, the J call TRBJ1-3; weak D call: TRBD1 (6 bases). Per the germline V gene, CDR1 is LGHNA and CDR2 is YSLEER. The CDR3 has 16 amino acids. Deletions cut 2 bases from V and 3 bases from J, with 14 bases between. Written as DNA, the CDR3 is TGCGCCAGCAGCCAAACGTTAGGGGGTATTGGAAACACCATATATTTT. This codes for CASSQTLGGIGNTIYF.

V and J are TRBV12-3 or TRBV12-4 and TRBJ1-2, with D possibly TRBD1 on 6 matching bases. Trimming pared 5 bases from V and 8 bases from J, leaving 15 bases between. There are 13 residues in the CDR3. This CDR3 reads CASSPGQTDGYTF. DNA for the CDR3: TGTGCCAGCAGTCCCGGACAGACTGACGGCTACACCTTC.

This rearrangement joins TRBV7-2 to TRBJ2-2, with TRBD2 matching over 9 bases. The CDR3 runs to 15 residues. From germline, CDR1 is SGHTA and CDR2 FQGNSA. V lost 5 bases and J lost 4; bases outside the gene matches: 5. The CDR3, as DNA: TGTGCCAGCAGCACCGCGGGGGGGGGCACCGGGGAGCTGTTTTTT. Its translation is CASSTAGGGTGELFF.

The chain couples TRBV12-3 or TRBV12-4 to TRBJ1-6; weak D call: TRBD1 (5 bases). There are 13 residues in the CDR3. With 7 bases removed from V and 9 bases from J, the gap between germline ends came to 13 bases. CDR3 bases: TGTGCCAGCACCCCAGGGTTAAGTTCACCCCTCCACTTT. Protein product: CASTPGLSSPLHF.

This clone was counted a few times. V usage is TRBV10-3 and J usage is TRBJ2-3; D is ambiguous. This CDR3 is built from 13 residues. V was clipped by 2 bases and J by 4 bases, with 7 bases between them. Germline CDR1 ENHRY, CDR2 SYGVKD. This chain's CDR3 is CAISEVSADTQYF. The CDR3 DNA sequence: TGTGCCATCAGTGAGGTTAGTGCAGATACGCAGTATTTT.

This sequence joins TRBV5-1 and TRBJ2-5; 8 bases agree with TRBD2. This CDR3 region has 15 residues. The junction had 10 bases not matched to a gene; V was cut back by 5 bases and J by 4 bases. From germline, CDR1 is SGHRS and CDR2 YFSETQ. The CDR3 DNA sequence: TGCGCCAGCAGTTCCGGGGGGGCCTGGGGAGAGACCCAGTACTTC. This gives the protein CASSSGGAWGETQYF.

The chain links TRBV24-1 to TRBJ2-3; 9 nucleotides line up with TRBD2. Trimming at V came to 7 bases and at J to 4 bases, leaving 14 bases not matched to a gene. This CDR3 has 17 residues. The germline CDR1 and CDR2 sequences are KGHDR and SFDVKD. CDR3 nucleotide sequence: TGTGCCACCAGCTCTTCGGCTAGCGGGGAGGAAGCAGATACGCAGTATTTT. Translating gives CATSSSASGEEADTQYF.

The genes are TRBV14 and TRBJ2-5; 7 bases are a match to TRBD1. Unmatched junction bases numbered 2, after V lost 2 bases and J lost 5 bases. This CDR3 has 13 residues. CDR1 and CDR2 from the germline V gene are SGHDN and FVKESK. The CDR3 region is CASSQMTGETQYF. Here the CDR3 DNA reads TGTGCCAGCAGCCAAATGACAGGGGAGACCCAGTACTTC.

V is TRBV7-3 and J is TRBJ1-2, with 8 bases identical to TRBD1. Trimming removed 5 bases from V and 7 bases from J; junction bases left unmatched: 6. There are 13 residues in the CDR3. Germline V gives CDR1 SGHTA, CDR2 FQGTGA. Here the CDR3 reads CASSQGQAIGYTF. CDR3 DNA: TGTGCCAGCAGCCAGGGACAGGCGATTGGCTACACCTTC.

This clone was detected a few times. Given the absence of the conserved phenylalanine or tryptophan at the CDR3 end, a read error is likely. It is unclear where the CDR3 begins or ends on the DNA, so no DNA is shown, and the CDR3 is as TCRdb lists it. The gene calls are TRBV19 and TRBJ2-7; no DNA check was done on the table's D call, TRBD2. Germline CDR1 reads LNHDA; CDR2 reads SQIVND (reference sequence). Both ends counted, the CDR3 spans 9 residues. The CDR3 loop is CASIRSGGI.

This sequence joins TRBV5-4 and TRBJ2-7; the match to TRBD1 covers 7 bases. With 0 bases clipped from V and 12 bases from J, the junction kept 12 bases outside the gene matches. The CDR3 is 14 residues long. Per germline, CDR1 SGHNT and CDR2 YYREEE (reference sequence). This chain's CDR3 is CASSLDGGQEGLYF. CDR3 sequence (DNA): TGTGCCAGCAGCTTGGATGGCGGACAGGAAGGGTTGTACTTC.

In its sample, this clone was seen a few times. This chain uses TRBV6-5 with TRBJ2-7; D is perhaps TRBD2 (5 bases). V lost 4 bases, J lost 2 bases, and 15 bases lay in between. Germline V gene lookup returns CDR1 MNHEY and CDR2 SVGAGI. The CDR3 loop spans 15 amino acids. CDR3: CASSSGSDPAYEQYF. DNA for the CDR3: TGTGCCAGCAGTTCTGGGAGTGATCCTGCCTACGAGCAGTACTTC.

This sequence joins TRBV30 and TRBJ1-1; D may be TRBD1 (6 bases). From germline, CDR1 is GTSNPN and CDR2 SVGIG (reference sequence). V lost 0 bases and J lost 5, with 13 bases in between. This CDR3 has 14 amino acids. The DNA for the CDR3 is TGTGCCTGGAGTGTATGGGACACGAGAACTGAAGCTTTCTTT. This encodes CAWSVWDTRTEAFF. Full variable domain (missing parts from reference TRBV30 and TRBJ1-1): SQTIHQWPATLVQPVGSPLSLECTVEGTSNPNLYWYRQAAGRGLQLLFYSVGIGQISSEVPQNLSASRPQDRQFILSSKKLLLSDSGFYLCAWSVWDTRTEAFFGQGTRLTVV.

This chain joins TRBV28 and TRBJ1-5; D remains ambiguous. With 8 bases removed from V and 4 bases from J, the gap between germline ends came to 12 bases. This CDR3 region has 13 residues. In germline, CDR1 is MDHEN, CDR2 SYDVKM. The CDR3 sequence: CASLPGGNQPQHF. DNA for the CDR3: TGTGCCAGCCTACCGGGAGGTAATCAGCCCCAGCATTTT. The variable domain in full, with the rest retrieved from reference TRBV28 and TRBJ1-5, is DVKVTQSSRYLVKRTGEKVFLECVQDMDHENMFWYRQDPGLGLRLIYFSYDVKMKEKGDIPEGYSVSREKKERFSLILESASTNQTSMYLCASLPGGNQPQHFGDGTRLSIL.

V usage is TRBV11-2 and J usage is TRBJ1-2; unclear D gene. The V gene's germline CDR1 is SGHAT and CDR2 FQNNGV. The CDR3 extends over 12 amino acids. Between the trimmed V and J ends, which lost 5 bases and 5 bases, there was a span of 9 bases. The CDR3 is CASSPQAYGYTF. The CDR3 coding sequence is TGTGCCAGCAGCCCCCAAGCGTATGGCTACACCTTC.

This clone appeared once. CDR3 coding DNA: TGTGCCAGCAGCCAAGGTGTGTTAGGGCCAGCGGGTGAAGCTTTCTTT. Translated: CASSQGVLGPAGEAFF. The chain has TRBV11-2 and TRBJ1-1; unclear D gene. The CDR3 totals 16 residues. V was pared by 5 bases and J by 7 bases, with 23 bases between. Germline-derived CDR1 and CDR2 are SGHAT and FQNNGV.

V gene TRBV30 combines with J gene TRBJ2-7; TRBD2 might be the D (6 bases). The CDR3 contains 15 residues. CDR1 is GTSNPN and CDR2 is SVGIG in the germline V gene (reference sequence). V lost 0 bases and J lost 2, with 14 bases in between. The CDR3: CAWSVLRRGTYEQYF. The CDR3 DNA is TGTGCCTGGAGTGTACTTCGGCGGGGAACCTACGAGCAGTACTTC. Full variable domain (missing parts from reference TRBV30 and TRBJ2-7): SQTIHQWPATLVQPVGSPLSLECTVEGTSNPNLYWYRQAAGRGLQLLFYSVGIGQISSEVPQNLSASRPQDRQFILSSKKLLLSDSGFYLCAWSVLRRGTYEQYFGPGTRLTVT.

V is TRBV7-2 and J is TRBJ2-3; 7 bases line up with TRBD1. CDR3 length equals 17 residues. After removal of 5 bases from V and 3 bases from J, the junction contained 14 bases not matched to a gene. Germline V lookup: CDR1 SGHTA, CDR2 FQGNSA. CDR3 nucleotides: TGTGCCAGCAGCGCCCTGGCTGGCAGGGGGTGGACAGATACGCAGTATTTT. Translating it yields CASSALAGRGWTDTQYF.

This clone was observed a handful of times. The chain is built from TRBV27 and TRBJ2-7; possibly TRBD1 for D (6 bases). Trimming removed 3 bases at V and 5 bases at J, with 17 bases between. This CDR3 is 15 amino acids long. Germline CDR1 and CDR2: MNHEY and SMNVEV (reference sequence). CDR3 loop: CASSFISGGADEQYF. CDR3 sequence (DNA): TGTGCCAGCAGTTTTATTTCTGGGGGCGCCGACGAGCAGTACTTC.

In the case of this clone: The junction differs from germline at one of its ends, possibly a read error. V gene TRBV12-3 or TRBV12-4 combines with J gene TRBJ2-1, with unresolved D. The CDR3 consists of 11 residues. The CDR3 DNA is TGTGCCAGCAGTAATGGAGACTTCCCGATCTTC. It yields the protein CASSNGDFPIF.

This chain connects TRBV24-1 to TRBJ2-3; 9 positions agree with TRBD1. This CDR3 has 16 residues. V was pared by 5 bases and J by 1 base, with 6 bases of the junction left unmatched. Germline V gene data show CDR1 as KGHDR and CDR2 as SFDVKD. CDR3 coding DNA: TGTGCCACCAGTGGTACAGGGGGCTGGGGCACAGATACGCAGTATTTT. Protein sequence: CATSGTGGWGTDTQYF.

V is TRBV5-1 and J is TRBJ2-2; 10 bases agree with TRBD2. The CDR3 totals 17 residues. Germline assignment: CDR1 SGHRS and CDR2 YFSETQ. V lost 0 bases to trimming and J lost 3 bases; unmatched junction nucleotides: 5. CDR3: CASSLDPLAGDTGELFF. The CDR3 nucleotides read TGCGCCAGCAGCTTGGATCCCCTAGCGGGGGACACCGGGGAGCTGTTTTTT.

In this sample, this clone turned up many times. The chain couples TRBV5-1 to TRBJ1-6; TRBD1 is a possible D gene (5 bases). Germline CDR1 reads SGHRS; CDR2 reads YFSETQ. Trimming stripped 5 bases from V and 10 bases from J, with 16 bases between. The CDR3 runs 14 residues. Here the CDR3 reads CASRTQASLSPLHF. CDR3 coding DNA: TGCGCCAGCAGAACACAGGCGTCCCTGTCACCCCTCCACTTT.

This clone was seen only once. V is TRBV11-2 and J is TRBJ2-7; weak D call: TRBD2 (5 bases). Germline V gives CDR1 SGHAT, CDR2 FQNNGV. The V end was cut by 2 bases, the J end by 2 bases, with 10 bases between. There are 14 residues in the CDR3. The CDR3 DNA reads as TGTGCCAGCAGCTTATCCGGGGTCCCCTACGAGCAGTACTTC. Translated, it gives CASSLSGVPYEQYF.

V is TRBV3-1 (or the pseudogene TRBV3-2) and J is TRBJ1-2, with TRBD1 matching over 10 bases. This CDR3 has 16 amino acids. Trimming cost V 4 bases and J 8 bases; bases outside gene matches: 13. The germline gives CDR1 LGHDT, CDR2 YNNKEL (reference sequence). Here the CDR3 reads CASSPAPERDRGGYTF. CDR3 in DNA: TGTGCCAGCAGCCCAGCACCAGAGCGGGACAGGGGCGGCTACACCTTC.

The chain recombines TRBV10-3 with TRBJ1-6; 7 nucleotides line up with TRBD1. The ends lost 5 bases at V and 0 bases at J; junction bases unmatched: 4. This CDR3 region has 16 residues. Per germline, CDR1 ENHRY and CDR2 SYGVKD. The CDR3, as DNA: TGTGCCATCAGTCAGACAGGGAGCTCCTATAATTCACCCCTCCACTTT. Protein: CAISQTGSSYNSPLHF.

Only one count was recorded for this clone. The chain employs TRBV4-3 and TRBJ2-5, with no clear D. CDR3 size: 14 residues. V lost 1 base to trimming and J lost 5 bases, with 11 bases between them. Per the germline V gene, CDR1 is LGHNA and CDR2 is YSLEER. Here the CDR3 reads CASSQGTYLETQYF. DNA for the CDR3: TGCGCCAGCAGCCAAGGAACCTACCTTGAGACCCAGTACTTC.

This clone has just one count. This rearrangement joins TRBV10-2 to TRBJ1-2, with TRBD1 matching 8 bases. J gave up 7 bases and V 3 bases, and 7 bases lay outside the gene matches. This CDR3 is 14 amino acids long. The germline V gene has CDR1 WSHSY and CDR2 SAAADI. The DNA for the CDR3 is TGCGCCAGCAGTGATAGTACAGGGGGTGGTGGCTACACCTTC. Residues: CASSDSTGGGGYTF.

Only one count was recorded for this clone. The chain couples TRBV7-2 to TRBJ2-3; 10 bases agree with TRBD2. V lost 4 bases and J lost 11; bases outside the gene matches: 9. Per the germline V gene, CDR1 is SGHTA and CDR2 is FQGNSA. This CDR3 is built from 14 residues. CDR3 sequence (DNA): TGTGCCAGCAGCTCTCAGCGGGGGGGCCTCGGGCAGTATTTT. Protein sequence: CASSSQRGGLGQYF.

The chain combines TRBV9 with TRBJ1-1; no reliable D call. CDR3 size: 14 residues. The germline V gene has CDR1 SGDLS and CDR2 YYNGEE. Trimming shortened V by 4 bases and J by 2 bases, and 12 bases separated the two germline ends. In DNA form, the CDR3 reads TGTGCCAGCAGCCGATTCGAGCTAAACACTGAAGCTTTCTTT. This gives the protein CASSRFELNTEAFF.

This clone was counted a single time. This rearrangement joins TRBV7-2 to TRBJ1-2; D ambiguous. Germline V gene lookup returns CDR1 SGHTA and CDR2 FQGNSA. CDR3 length equals 14 residues. Trimming cost V 3 bases and J 2 bases, with 10 bases left between them. The CDR3 here is CASSFESQNYGYTF. CDR3 in DNA: TGTGCCAGCAGCTTTGAATCACAAAACTATGGCTACACCTTC.